This T cell receptor (beta chain) was identified in a study of blood T cell repertoires in COVID-19 (dated by TCRdb to about 2020). Turning to the overall study: The collaborator samples originated in the United States, Italy and Spain and spanned the acute and convalescent phases of COVID-19. The material from the prospective study consisted of cDNA or gDNA derived from T cells, B-cell-depleted T cells, or PBMCs. The dataset comprised deeply sampled blood TCRbeta repertoires from subjects exposed to, actively infected with, or recovered from COVID-19. The repertoires were made available in a free public database intended to serve as a resource for research on the immune response to SARS-CoV-2. Samples were obtained from the ongoing ImmuneRACE study (first 160 participants) and from 1,254 subjects provided by 6 global collaborators. Nearly every sample came with metadata listing a de-identified subject ID, COVID-19 status, age in years and sex. Where HLA class I and class II types were available, the types were taken from metadata supplied by the sample provider, not from assay-based typing.

Study-level results and caveats: Clinical and demographic metadata were provided uncurated, with the amount varying by source and participant.

In the prospective study, participants were roughly 18 to 95 years old, resided in fewer than 25 geographic areas of the United States, and were enrolled through a virtual design. To assign participants to cohorts, the prospective study relied on clinical history that participants themselves reported in a screening survey and a study questionnaire. ImmuneRACE Cohort 3 recovered participants were defined by two consecutive negative NP/OP PCR tests, healthcare professional clearance, or symptom resolution. In the prospective study, mobile phlebotomists collected whole blood, serum and a nasopharyngeal or oropharyngeal swab from each participant. Participants in the prospective study had the option to provide additional blood draws and questionnaires over an approximately 2-month period. Prospective study blood samples were shipped either frozen or at room temperature before DNA extraction. In regard to this clone: The antigen it binds to is not known. Nothing much larger sits one base from this clone, and base qualities are not available.

Taken from cysteine to phenylalanine, the CDR3 has 14 residues. Only CDR3 DNA remains: 42 bases, in frame from the first base. V and J are trimmed by 6 bases and 3 bases, and the gene matches miss 2 bases of the junction. The germline V gene (reference sequence) provides CDR1 LNHDA and CDR2 SQIVND. TCRbeta CDR3 regions were amplified from genomic DNA using the immunoSEQ Assay, a bias-controlled multiplex PCR. On the authors' methods: Nucleated cell counts per sample were estimated from amplification of reference gene primers within the assay. To quantify the absolute abundance of each unique TCRbeta CDR3 rearrangement, sequence reads were collapsed and filtered. For each sample, productive Simpson clonality was calculated as the square root of Simpson's diversity index across productive rearrangements. Held by TCRdb, this immuneACCESS table contains in-frame sequences only and omits some clones. Under half of the omission traces to an unresolved V gene where checked; the cause of the rest is unknown. V and J calls and clone size are those listed in that table; D and trimming were worked out from the DNA. The sample yields around 190,000 clones; roughly 77% were counted once. Together, the top ten hold approximately 9.2% of the sample.

The sequenced material came from PBMCs or T cells enriched from blood (not recorded which). The origin of this receptor is a man aged 35 to 55 who had recovered from COVID-19. Rearrangement joined TRBV19 to TRBJ2-7, with 13 junctional bases fitting TRBD2. The CDR3 loop reads CASRRTSGSYEQYF. The nucleotide sequence is TGTGCCAGTAGGAGGACTAGCGGGAGCTACGAGCAGTACTTC.